This T cell receptor (beta chain) was identified during a study of blood T cell repertoires in COVID-19. Profiled with immunoSEQ multiplex PCR; TCRdb holds only in-frame clones, not every one. Of fewer than 200,000 clones listed, over 80% were seen once; the top ten hold 8.4%. V dropped 0 bases and J dropped 2 bases, with 10 bases sitting between them. This CDR3 is built from 15 residues. The V gene's germline CDR1 is KGHSH and CDR2 LQKENI. The sequenced material came from peripheral blood. This clonotype originated in a woman in her sixties or seventies with acute or convalescent COVID-19. The gene calls are TRBV18 and TRBJ1-2, with a tentative D call TRBD1 (6 bases). The CDR3 loop reads CASSPPTGANYGYTF. The CDR3 coding sequence is TGTGCCAGCTCACCACCGACAGGTGCCAACTATGGCTACACCTTC.